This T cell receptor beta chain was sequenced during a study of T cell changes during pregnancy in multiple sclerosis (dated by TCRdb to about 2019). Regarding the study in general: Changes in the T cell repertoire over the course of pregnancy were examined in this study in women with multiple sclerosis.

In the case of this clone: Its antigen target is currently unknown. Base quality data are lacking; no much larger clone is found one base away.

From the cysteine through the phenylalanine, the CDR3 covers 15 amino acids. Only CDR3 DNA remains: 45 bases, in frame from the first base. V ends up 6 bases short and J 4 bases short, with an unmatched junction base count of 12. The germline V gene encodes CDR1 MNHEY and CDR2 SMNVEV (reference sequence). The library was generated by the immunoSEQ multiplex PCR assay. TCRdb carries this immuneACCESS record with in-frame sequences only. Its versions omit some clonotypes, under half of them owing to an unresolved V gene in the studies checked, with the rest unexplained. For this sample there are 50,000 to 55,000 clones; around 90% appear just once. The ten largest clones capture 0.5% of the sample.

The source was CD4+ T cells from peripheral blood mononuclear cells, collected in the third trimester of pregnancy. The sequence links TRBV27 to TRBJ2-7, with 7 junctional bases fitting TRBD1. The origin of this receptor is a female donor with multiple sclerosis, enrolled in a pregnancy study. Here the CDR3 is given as CASRVSPGQPYEQYF. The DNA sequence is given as TGTGCCAGCAGAGTTTCACCGGGACAGCCGTACGAGCAGTACTTC.